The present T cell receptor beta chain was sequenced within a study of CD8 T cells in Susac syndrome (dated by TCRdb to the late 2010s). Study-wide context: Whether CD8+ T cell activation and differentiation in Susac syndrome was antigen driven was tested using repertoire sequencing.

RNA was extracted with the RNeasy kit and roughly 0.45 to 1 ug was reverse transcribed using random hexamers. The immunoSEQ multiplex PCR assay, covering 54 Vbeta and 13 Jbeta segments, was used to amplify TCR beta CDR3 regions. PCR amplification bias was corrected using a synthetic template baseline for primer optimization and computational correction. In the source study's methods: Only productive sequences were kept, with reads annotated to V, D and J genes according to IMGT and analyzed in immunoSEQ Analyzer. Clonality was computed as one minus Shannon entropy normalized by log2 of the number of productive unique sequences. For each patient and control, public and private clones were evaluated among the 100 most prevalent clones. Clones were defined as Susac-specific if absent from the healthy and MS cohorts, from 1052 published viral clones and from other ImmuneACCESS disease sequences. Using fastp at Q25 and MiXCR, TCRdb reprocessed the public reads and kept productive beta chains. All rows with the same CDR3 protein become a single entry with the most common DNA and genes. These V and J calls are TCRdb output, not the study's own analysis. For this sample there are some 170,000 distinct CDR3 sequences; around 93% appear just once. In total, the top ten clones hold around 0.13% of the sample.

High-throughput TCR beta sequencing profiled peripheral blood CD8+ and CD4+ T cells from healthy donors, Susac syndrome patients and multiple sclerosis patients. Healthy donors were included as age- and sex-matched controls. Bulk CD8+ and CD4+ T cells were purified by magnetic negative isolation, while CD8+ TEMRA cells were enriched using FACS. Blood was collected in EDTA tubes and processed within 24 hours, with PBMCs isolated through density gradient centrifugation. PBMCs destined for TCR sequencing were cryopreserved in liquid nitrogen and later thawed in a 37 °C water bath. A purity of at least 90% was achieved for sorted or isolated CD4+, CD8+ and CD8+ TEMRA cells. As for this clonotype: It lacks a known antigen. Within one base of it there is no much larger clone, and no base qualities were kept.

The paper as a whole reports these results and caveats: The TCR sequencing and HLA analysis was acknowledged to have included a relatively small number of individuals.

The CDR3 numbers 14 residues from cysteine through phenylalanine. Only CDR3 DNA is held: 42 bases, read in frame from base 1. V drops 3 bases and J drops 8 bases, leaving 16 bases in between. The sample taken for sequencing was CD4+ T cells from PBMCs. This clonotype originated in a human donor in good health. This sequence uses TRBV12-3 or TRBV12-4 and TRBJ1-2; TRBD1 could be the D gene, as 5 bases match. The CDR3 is CASSFSGWRGGYTF. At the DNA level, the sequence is TGTGCCAGCAGTTTCTCAGGGTGGCGTGGGGGCTACACCTTC.